This is a list of T cell receptor beta chains from one sample in a study of cytomegalovirus exposure and HLA in healthy donors. Method: immunoSEQ multiplex PCR; TCRdb's copy keeps in-frame clones and lacks some. This sample's table has tens of thousands of clones. The sequenced sample consisted of PBMCs. The receptors stem from a woman under 30 in good health and CMV-seronegative. Each CDR3 is given with its conserved first and last residue. Fields, in order: J gene, V gene, CDR3 protein.

TRBJ1-2	TRBV2	CASRGDRGYGYTF
TRBJ2-1	TRBV28	CASSMDRGRDEQFF
TRBJ1-2	TRBV27	CASSSAQPPYGYTF
TRBJ1-5	TRBV6-5	CASSYSEGGQPQHF
TRBJ1-4	TRBV5-1	CASSFTGGLNEKLFF
TRBJ2-5	TRBV2	CASSVPGEGTQYF
TRBJ1-6	TRBV2	CASSPAGGEVSPLHF
TRBJ1-1	TRBV2	CASSTHRNTEAFF
TRBJ2-3	TRBV6-1	CASSDPLAGLSDTQYF
TRBJ2-7	TRBV4-1	CASSLTLRVDQYEQYF
TRBJ1-5	TRBV29-1	CSAKEGGQGQPQHF
TRBJ1-6	TRBV4-1	CASSPRQVNSPLHF
TRBJ1-3	TRBV15	CATSRWLGPGSGNTIYF
TRBJ1-1	TRBV5-1	CASSTTGPNTEAFF
TRBJ1-5	TRBV5-1	CASSLAGGQPQHF
TRBJ2-3	TRBV6-4	CASSAGTSTDTQYF
TRBJ2-7	TRBV7-9	CASSLAGQDEQYF
TRBJ1-2	TRBV30	CAWSPREARGYTF
TRBJ1-2	TRBV28	CASSLGGNYGYTF
TRBJ2-7	TRBV14	CASSQTVSYEQYF
TRBJ1-2	TRBV5-1	CASSFGAGANYGYTF
TRBJ2-2	TRBV5-1	CASSLLETGELFF
TRBJ1-2	TRBV2	CASSEGGSGLAGYTF
TRBJ1-2	TRBV19	CASSISGGDYGYTF
TRBJ2-7	TRBV13	CASSAMNYEQYF
TRBJ2-7	TRBV7-2	CASSLDRYSYEQYF